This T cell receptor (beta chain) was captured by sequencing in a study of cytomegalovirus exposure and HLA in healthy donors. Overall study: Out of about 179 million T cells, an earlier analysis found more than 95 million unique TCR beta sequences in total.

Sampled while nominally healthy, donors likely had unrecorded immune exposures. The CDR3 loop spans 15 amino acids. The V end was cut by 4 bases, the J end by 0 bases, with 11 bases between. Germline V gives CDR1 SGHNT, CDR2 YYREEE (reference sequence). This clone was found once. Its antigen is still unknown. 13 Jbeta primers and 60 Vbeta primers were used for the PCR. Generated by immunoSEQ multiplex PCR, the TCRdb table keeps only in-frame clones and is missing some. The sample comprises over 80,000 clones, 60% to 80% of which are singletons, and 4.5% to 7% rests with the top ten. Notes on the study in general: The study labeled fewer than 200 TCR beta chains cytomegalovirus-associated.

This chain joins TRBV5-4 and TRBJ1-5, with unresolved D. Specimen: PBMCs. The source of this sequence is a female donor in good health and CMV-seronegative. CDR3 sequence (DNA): TGTGCCAGCAGCGTGGACCCCTATAGCAATCAGCCCCAGCATTTT. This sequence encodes CASSVDPYSNQPQHF. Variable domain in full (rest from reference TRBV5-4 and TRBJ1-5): ETGVTQSPTHLIKTRGQQVTLRCSSQSGHNTVSWYQQALGQGPQFIFQYYREEENGRGNFPPRFSGLQFPNYSSELNVNALELDDSALYLCASSVDPYSNQPQHFGDGTRLSIL.